A selection of T cell receptor beta chains follows, all from one sample in a study of blood T cell repertoires in COVID-19. Sequencing was performed with immunoSEQ multiplex PCR; in TCRdb, only in-frame clones are kept and a portion is missing. This sample yields fewer than 200,000 clones, of which 82% are seen a single time; approximately 7.8% belongs to the top ten. Sequencing was performed on peripheral blood. The receptors were sampled from a woman aged 60-70 years with COVID-19, enrolled during active disease. Each CDR3 is given with its conserved first and last residue. The D gene is left open where the match is weak. Clone size appears in some rows only: once, few, many, or a class for an expanded clone.

.	TRBV19	.	TRBJ1-5	CASKTLFRRSGNNQPQHF	TGTGCCAGTAAAACTCTCTTCAGAAGGAGCGGAAACAATCAGCCCCAGCATTTT
.	TRBV24-1	.	TRBJ2-6	CATSDSGGGLTGANVLTF	TGTGCCACCAGTGATTCTGGGGGGGGGCTTACTGGGGCCAACGTCCTGACTTTC
TRBD2	TRBV4-2	many	TRBJ2-7	CASSQDLTGLAALNYEQYF	TGTGCCAGCAGCCAAGATCTTACCGGACTAGCGGCCCTGAACTACGAGCAGTACTTC
TRBD1	TRBV6-5	.	TRBJ1-6	CAIVDREGSPLHF	TGTGCCATTGTGGACAGGGAAGGTTCACCCCTCCACTTT
.	TRBV7-2	few	TRBJ2-2	CASSVAQTGELFF	TGTGCCAGCAGCGTAGCTCAAACCGGGGAGCTGTTTTTT
TRBD1	TRBV19	.	TRBJ1-1	CASSTTGVVNTEAFF	TGTGCCAGTAGCACTACAGGGGTCGTCAACACTGAAGCTTTCTTT
TRBD1	TRBV15	.	TRBJ1-4	CATSKPRGQGDEKLFF	TGTGCCACCAGCAAGCCGCGTGGGCAGGGGGACGAAAAACTGTTTTTT
TRBD2	TRBV7-9	.	TRBJ2-7	CASSSQGPERGEQYF	TGTGCCAGCAGCTCTCAAGGCCCAGAGCGGGGCGAGCAGTACTTC
.	TRBV12-3/TRBV12-4	.	TRBJ1-1	CASSWTANTEAFF	TGTGCCAGCAGTTGGACAGCGAACACTGAAGCTTTCTTT
TRBD1	TRBV6-5	.	TRBJ1-6	CASKYPGGSGPPLHF	TGTGCCAGCAAATACCCAGGGGGCTCAGGTCCACCCCTCCACTTT
TRBD2	TRBV5-6	.	TRBJ2-1	CASSLGLAGGPFRQFF	TGTGCCAGCAGCCTGGGACTAGCGGGAGGGCCGTTTAGGCAGTTCTTC
TRBD2	TRBV5-1	.	TRBJ2-1	CASSLVSLAVDEQFF	TGCGCCAGCAGCTTGGTTAGCCTAGCGGTAGATGAGCAGTTCTTC
TRBD2	TRBV18	.	TRBJ2-7	CASSPRTSGRAGSYEQYF	TGTGCCAGCTCACCCCGGACTAGCGGGAGGGCCGGCTCCTACGAGCAGTACTTC
.	TRBV28	.	TRBJ2-7	CASRRTGGEQYF	TGTGCCAGCAGGAGAACGGGTGGCGAGCAGTACTTC
TRBD1	TRBV5-8	.	TRBJ1-5	CASSYKSGQGNQPQHF	TGTGCCAGCAGCTATAAATCGGGACAGGGCAATCAGCCCCAGCATTTT
.	TRBV11-1	.	TRBJ1-5	CASSLGPDRNQPQHF	TGTGCCAGCAGCTTAGGACCCGACAGAAATCAGCCCCAGCATTTT
TRBD1	TRBV28	.	TRBJ1-4	CASTLRQGWEKLFF	TGTGCCAGCACCCTAAGACAGGGCTGGGAAAAACTGTTTTTT
TRBD2	TRBV6-4	.	TRBJ2-2	CASSDNGGDTGELFF	TGTGCCAGCAGTGACAACGGGGGGGACACCGGGGAGCTGTTTTTT
.	TRBV18	.	TRBJ1-1	CASSPLRRNTEAFF	TGTGCCAGCTCACCTTTGCGTCGAAACACTGAAGCTTTCTTT
TRBD1	TRBV6-2/TRBV6-3	.	TRBJ1-5	CASSYWTGGVLKPQHF	TGTGCCAGCAGTTACTGGACAGGGGGAGTGTTGAAGCCCCAGCATTTT
TRBD1	TRBV7-9	.	TRBJ2-7	CASRSARTGSDYEQYF	TGTGCCAGCAGATCCGCACGGACAGGGTCCGACTACGAGCAGTACTTC
TRBD2	TRBV7-8	.	TRBJ2-1	CASSLKTSGRAKGYNEQFF	TGTGCCAGCAGCCTCAAGACTAGCGGGAGGGCCAAGGGTTACAATGAGCAGTTCTTC
TRBD1	TRBV27	few	TRBJ1-4	CASSFGQGALGEKLFF	TGTGCCAGCAGTTTTGGACAGGGGGCGTTAGGGGAAAAACTGTTTTTT
TRBD2	TRBV9	.	TRBJ2-3	CASSGEREEWPDTQYF	TGTGCCAGCAGCGGCGAGCGGGAGGAGTGGCCAGATACGCAGTATTTT
.	TRBV19	.	TRBJ1-2	CASTLRGSNYGYTF	TGTGCCAGTACTCTCCGAGGGAGTAACTATGGCTACACCTTC
.	TRBV7-2	few	TRBJ1-2	CASSFGQLGYTF	TGTGCCAGCAGCTTTGGGCAGCTGGGCTACACCTTC
TRBD1	TRBV28	.	TRBJ1-5	CASSSRTGNLNQPQHF	TGTGCCAGCAGTTCGAGGACAGGAAACCTTAATCAGCCCCAGCATTTT
.	TRBV5-1	.	TRBJ2-2	CASSWTMNTGELFF	TGCGCCAGCAGCTGGACAATGAACACCGGGGAGCTGTTTTTT
.	TRBV7-8	few	TRBJ1-4	CASNPGGTNEKLFF	TGTGCCAGCAACCCGGGGGGGACTAATGAAAAACTGTTTTTT
TRBD1	TRBV19	.	TRBJ1-1	CASSVNRGTNTEAFF	TGTGCCAGTAGCGTAAACAGGGGAACGAACACTGAAGCTTTCTTT
TRBD2	TRBV9	once	TRBJ2-1	CASSVELAGDNEQFF	TGTGCCAGCAGCGTAGAGCTAGCGGGAGACAATGAGCAGTTCTTC
.	TRBV5-6	.	TRBJ1-2	CASTPRGTFWGGYTF	TGTGCCAGCACCCCGAGAGGGACTTTTTGGGGGGGCTACACCTTC
.	TRBV7-2	once	TRBJ2-5	CASSHPGGKGAQYF	TGTGCCAGCAGCCATCCAGGGGGGAAAGGGGCCCAGTACTTC
TRBD2	TRBV10-1	.	TRBJ2-3	CASSESRLAGDTDTQYF	TGCGCCAGCAGTGAGTCACGGCTAGCGGGGGACACAGATACGCAGTATTTT
.	TRBV6-1	.	TRBJ2-7	CASSDVGEAYEQYF	TGTGCCAGCAGTGACGTGGGTGAGGCCTACGAGCAGTACTTC
TRBD2	TRBV2	.	TRBJ2-2	CASSEASGRVGELFF	TGTGCCAGCAGTGAAGCTAGCGGGAGGGTCGGGGAGCTGTTTTTT
.	TRBV18	.	TRBJ1-5	CASSHGQPDSNQPQHF	TGTGCCAGCTCACATGGACAACCCGATAGCAATCAGCCCCAGCATTTT
TRBD2	TRBV27	.	TRBJ2-3	CASSPRTSETDTQYF	TGTGCCAGCAGTCCGCGGACTAGCGAGACAGATACGCAGTATTTT
.	TRBV28	.	TRBJ1-1	CASSLAGWGQNTEAFF	TGTGCCAGCAGTTTGGCCGGGTGGGGGCAGAACACTGAAGCTTTCTTT
TRBD1	TRBV28	once	TRBJ1-2	CASSSSGQGGKGYTF	TGTGCCAGCAGTTCATCCGGACAGGGTGGTAAGGGCTACACCTTC
TRBD2	TRBV3-1/TRBV3-2	many	TRBJ2-1	CASSQAKEGLAGGLGNEQFF	TGTGCCAGCAGCCAAGCTAAGGAAGGACTAGCGGGGGGGCTTGGCAATGAGCAGTTCTTC
TRBD1	TRBV6-5	.	TRBJ1-4	CASSFGTDGEGEKLFF	TGTGCCAGCAGTTTCGGGACAGATGGTGAAGGTGAAAAACTGTTTTTT
TRBD2	TRBV4-1	.	TRBJ2-1	CASSQAPRASGPNEQFF	TGCGCCAGCAGCCAAGCCCCTCGGGCTAGCGGGCCCAATGAGCAGTTCTTC
.	TRBV7-8	.	TRBJ2-1	CASSRGAEDNEQFF	TGTGCCAGCAGCCGAGGAGCGGAAGACAATGAGCAGTTCTTC
.	TRBV24-1	.	TRBJ2-5	CATSDLKAGQETQYF	TGTGCCACCAGTGATTTGAAGGCGGGGCAAGAGACCCAGTACTTC
.	TRBV6-5	.	TRBJ1-2	CASYRPGFSNYGYTF	TGTGCCAGCTACCGACCAGGGTTCTCTAACTATGGCTACACCTTC
TRBD1	TRBV28	.	TRBJ2-3	CASGTGGRTDTQYF	TGTGCCAGCGGGACAGGGGGTCGCACAGATACGCAGTATTTT
TRBD1	TRBV24-1	.	TRBJ1-5	CATSDLEGQGTRGNQPQHF	TGTGCCACCAGTGATTTGGAGGGACAGGGGACTAGGGGCAATCAGCCCCAGCATTTT
.	TRBV6-1	.	TRBJ2-7	CASSEIGATEQYF	TGTGCCAGCAGTGAAATAGGGGCGACGGAGCAGTACTTC
TRBD2	TRBV7-9	.	TRBJ2-2	CASSPWGLAGTNTGELFF	TGTGCCAGCAGCCCATGGGGACTAGCGGGGACGAACACCGGGGAGCTGTTTTTT
.	TRBV19	.	TRBJ1-4	CASSNIARMLFF	TGTGCCAGTAGTAATATTGCCAGGATGCTGTTTTTT
TRBD2	TRBV9	.	TRBJ2-1	CASWRGGSGDEQFF	TGCGCCAGCTGGCGGGGGGGTAGTGGGGATGAGCAGTTCTTC
.	TRBV14	.	TRBJ2-5	CASSHRVGETQYF	TGTGCCAGCAGCCACCGGGTCGGAGAGACCCAGTACTTC
.	TRBV29-1	.	TRBJ2-3	CSVRLLRYTDTQYF	TGCAGCGTTAGACTGCTAAGATACACAGATACGCAGTATTTT
TRBD1	TRBV7-2	.	TRBJ1-6	CASSLVGTANSPLHF	TGTGCCAGCAGCTTAGTCGGGACAGCCAATTCACCCCTCCACTTT
TRBD2	TRBV7-7	.	TRBJ2-1	CASSSTSGSDEQFF	TGTGCTAGCAGCTCCACTAGCGGGAGCGATGAGCAGTTCTTC
.	TRBV11-3	once	TRBJ2-3	CASSLGGSGSDTQYF	TGTGCCAGCAGCTTAGGTGGCAGCGGCTCAGATACGCAGTATTTT
TRBD2	TRBV24-1	.	TRBJ2-1	CATQKSTSGIYNEQFF	TGTGCCACCCAAAAATCAACTAGCGGAATATACAATGAGCAGTTCTTC
.	TRBV7-9	many	TRBJ1-4	CASSPRAATNEKLFF	TGTGCCAGCAGCCCGAGGGCGGCAACTAATGAAAAACTGTTTTTT